The 24 T cell receptor beta chains below were found in one sample sequenced in a study of blood T cell repertoires in COVID-19. Method: immunoSEQ multiplex PCR; TCRdb's copy keeps in-frame clones and lacks some. The table has roughly 310,000 clones, almost 90% seen once; the top ten hold roughly 2.8%. The sequenced sample was peripheral blood. The receptors here all came from a woman aged 25 to 39 with COVID-19, enrolled during active disease.

This chain connects TRBV14 to TRBJ2-3, with 7 bases that match TRBD2. CDR3 size: 17 residues. Looked up from germline, CDR1 is SGHDN and CDR2 is FVKESK. With 3 bases clipped from V and 4 bases from J, the junction kept 13 bases outside the gene matches. The CDR3 region is CASSQNKPGLSPDTQYF. The CDR3 nucleotides read TGTGCCAGCAGCCAGAATAAACCGGGACTATCACCAGATACGCAGTATTTT.

V and J are TRBV11-2 and TRBJ2-7, with TRBD2 matching over 9 bases. The germline V gene encodes CDR1 SGHAT and CDR2 FQNNGV. Trimming cost V 2 bases and J 5 bases; bases outside gene matches: 10. The CDR3 contains 16 residues. The CDR3: CASSLSGGRAVNEQYF. DNA for the CDR3: TGTGCCAGCAGCTTATCCGGCGGGAGGGCCGTCAACGAGCAGTACTTC.

This chain uses TRBV11-3 with TRBJ2-1, with 7 nucleotides matching TRBD2. The CDR3 is 16 residues long. J was trimmed by 5 bases and V by 2 bases; bases with no gene match: 9. Germline CDR1 and CDR2: SGHNT and YENEEA. DNA for the CDR3: TGTGCCAGCAGCTTAAAGGCGGGAGAAGAGAACAATGAGCAGTTCTTC. Amino acids: CASSLKAGEENNEQFF.

Here the CDR3 reads CASSPSDRDGYTF. The CDR3 nucleotides are TGTGCCAGCAGTCCCTCGGACAGGGATGGCTACACCTTC. This chain connects TRBV12-3 or TRBV12-4 to TRBJ1-2; the match to TRBD1 covers 8 bases. V was clipped by 5 bases and J by 6 bases; unmatched bases: 5. CDR3 length: 13 amino acids.

This clone was counted between two and nine times. V is TRBV6-5 and J is TRBJ1-2; D not resolved. CDR1 and CDR2 (germline): MNHEY, SVGAGI. V lost 6 bases and J 6 bases, leaving 11 bases between the germline ends. CDR3 length equals 12 residues. As DNA, the CDR3 is TGTGCCAGCAGAGTCGGGAGGGATGGCTACACCTTC. Translated: CASRVGRDGYTF.

The chain carries TRBV5-8 and TRBJ2-1; possible D gene TRBD2, 5 bases. The CDR3 is made up of 16 amino acids. V was shortened by 4 bases and J by 0 bases, with 14 bases between the two germline ends. Germline CDR1 reads SGHTS; CDR2 reads YDEGEE. The CDR3 DNA sequence: TGTGCCAGCAGCCCGGAGCGGAAGAGCTCCTACAATGAGCAGTTCTTC. It encodes CASSPERKSSYNEQFF. Full variable domain (missing parts from reference TRBV5-8 and TRBJ2-1): EAGVTQSPTHLIKTRGQQATLRCSPISGHTSVYWYQQALGLGLQFLLWYDEGEERNRGNFPPRFSGRQFPNYSSELNVNALELEDSALYLCASSPERKSSYNEQFFGPGTRLTVL.

The chain joins TRBV7-9 to TRBJ2-5, with TRBD1 matching over 7 bases. V lost 3 bases to trimming and J lost 5 bases; unmatched junction nucleotides: 9. Germline loops: CDR1 SEHNR, CDR2 FQNEAQ (reference sequence). The length of the CDR3 is 15 residues. CDR3 residues: CASSFTQGEWETQYF. CDR3 nucleotide sequence: TGTGCCAGCAGCTTTACGCAGGGGGAATGGGAGACCCAGTACTTC.

This clone was recorded a few times. The V and J genes are TRBV29-1 and TRBJ1-4; D uncertain. The V end was cut by 2 bases, the J end by 8 bases, with 9 bases between. This CDR3 region has 12 residues. Germline V gives CDR1 SQVTM, CDR2 ANQGSEA. This CDR3 reads CSVEKAGEKLFF. The CDR3 nucleotides read TGCAGCGTTGAAAAGGCCGGGGAAAAACTGTTTTTT.

The chain recombines TRBV19 with TRBJ2-4, with 12 bases lining up with TRBD1. CDR3 length equals 20 residues. With V trimmed by 0 bases and J by 1 base, 10 bases remained unmatched. CDR1 and CDR2 (germline): LNHDA, SQIVND (reference sequence). This chain's CDR3 is CASSIDLGDRGRRAKNIQYF. CDR3 coding DNA: TGTGCCAGTAGTATAGATCTGGGGGACAGGGGGCGTCGGGCCAAAAACATTCAGTACTTC.

The chain joins TRBV27 to TRBJ1-5; D unclear. Germline V gives CDR1 MNHEY, CDR2 SMNVEV (reference sequence). Deletions cut 2 bases from V and 2 bases from J, with 10 bases between. CDR3 length: 15 amino acids. In nucleotides, the CDR3 is TGTGCCAGCAGTTTACAGGCAGTTGGCAATCAGCCCCAGCATTTT. It yields the protein CASSLQAVGNQPQHF.

This clone was seen once. The V call is TRBV10-1, the J call TRBJ2-1; TRBD1 is a possible D gene (7 bases). The CDR3 covers 16 residues. Germline-derived CDR1 and CDR2 are WNHNN and SYGVQD (reference sequence). V lost 4 bases to trimming and J lost 4 bases, with 17 bases between them. In DNA form, the CDR3 reads TGCGCCAGCAGTGGACAGGGCGGAGGGGCTTACAATGAGCAGTTCTTC. It is translated as CASSGQGGGAYNEQFF.

This clone is a singleton in its sample. The rearrangement uses TRBV3-1 (or the pseudogene TRBV3-2) and TRBJ1-3; 7 bases line up with TRBD1. The germline V gene has CDR1 LGHDT and CDR2 YNNKEL (reference sequence). V trimming: 1 base; J trimming: 0 bases; junction bases outside the gene matches: 3. The CDR3 length is 16 residues. The CDR3 region has the DNA TGTGCCAGCAGCCAAGTCAGGGGGATCTCTGGAAACACCATATATTTT. Its translation: CASSQVRGISGNTIYF.

The V gene is TRBV29-1, the J gene TRBJ2-7; 11 bases line up with TRBD1. The CDR3 totals 14 residues. Germline CDR1 SQVTM, CDR2 ANQGSEA. The ends lost 5 bases at V and 4 bases at J; junction bases unmatched: 7. The CDR3 DNA sequence: TGCAGCGTTATAGGAGGGACAGGGGGTTACGAGCAGTACTTC. Its protein product is CSVIGGTGGYEQYF.

This clone has a single count. The V and J genes are TRBV2 and TRBJ1-5; a weak D match, TRBD1 (5 bases). V was pared by 7 bases and J by 3 bases, with 10 bases between. In germline, CDR1 is SNHLY, CDR2 FYNNEI. The CDR3 is 13 amino acids. CDR3 sequence: CASMRDFNQPQHF. The DNA for the CDR3 is TGTGCCAGCATGAGGGACTTCAATCAGCCCCAGCATTTT. The full variable domain, with the rest looked up from reference TRBV2 and TRBJ1-5, is EPEVTQTPSHQVTQMGQEVILRCVPISNHLYFYWYRQILGQKVEFLVSFYNNEISEKSEIFDDQFSVERPDGSNFTLKIRSTKLEDSAMYFCASMRDFNQPQHFGDGTRLSIL.

In its sample, this clone was seen once. The chain has TRBV15 and TRBJ2-1, with 8 bases fitting TRBD2. V gave up 1 base and J gave up 1 base; unmatched junction bases: 9. The V gene's germline CDR1 is LNHNV and CDR2 YYDKDF (reference sequence). This CDR3 is built from 18 residues. CDR3 protein: CATSRAILSGSSYNEQFF. In DNA form, the CDR3 reads TGTGCCACCAGCAGAGCAATCCTAAGCGGGAGTTCCTACAATGAGCAGTTCTTC. Combining the CDR3 with reference TRBV15 and TRBJ2-1 gives the whole variable domain DAMVIQNPRYQVTQFGKPVTLSCSQTLNHNVMYWYQQKSSQAPKLLFHYYDKDFNNEADTPDNFQSRRPNTSFCFLDIRSPGLGDTAMYLCATSRAILSGSSYNEQFFGPGTRLTVL.

The rearrangement links TRBV20-1 to TRBJ1-3; no reliable D call. This CDR3 spans 15 amino acids. Per germline, CDR1 DFQATT and CDR2 SNEGSKA (reference sequence). The germline V and J ends were trimmed by 3 bases and 1 base, with 13 bases remaining between them. In DNA, the CDR3 is TGCAGTGCTAGTCGGGAGGGAACTTCTGGAAACACCATATATTTT. Protein sequence: CSASREGTSGNTIYF.

This chain joins TRBV27 and TRBJ1-2; TRBD1 aligns across 8 bases. Germline values: CDR1 MNHEY, CDR2 SMNVEV (reference sequence). The CDR3 has 17 residues. Trimming took 5 bases from V and 3 from J; bases not matched to a gene: 14. CDR3 nucleotide sequence: TGTGCCAGCAGTCTAACAAACCTGGACAGGGACGACTATGGCTACACCTTC. This codes for CASSLTNLDRDDYGYTF.

As for this clone: Other nucleotide sequences from this sample produce the same CDR3. V gene TRBV19 combines with J gene TRBJ1-2, with D perhaps matching TRBD1 (6 bases). CDR3 length equals 14 residues. The germline gives CDR1 LNHDA, CDR2 SQIVND (reference sequence). V dropped 3 bases and J dropped 0 bases, with 8 bases sitting between them. This CDR3 is CASSMTGSNYGYTF. The CDR3 DNA follows: TGTGCCAGTAGTATGACAGGCTCTAACTATGGCTACACCTTC.

CDR3 coding DNA: TGTGCCAGCAGCCAGGACAGGGACTATGGCTACACCTTC. This codes for CASSQDRDYGYTF. The rearrangement links TRBV3-1 (or the pseudogene TRBV3-2) to TRBJ1-2, with TRBD1 identical over 8 bases. The V segment lost 3 bases and the J segment 3 bases; nucleotides outside the gene matches: 0. This CDR3 has 13 residues. CDR1 and CDR2 (germline): LGHDT, YNNKEL (reference sequence).

The J gene is TRBJ1-5, the V gene TRBV7-8; D uncertain. Trimming removed 1 base at V and 10 bases at J, with 11 bases between. CDR1 is SGHVS and CDR2 is FQNEAQ in the germline V gene. The CDR3 sequence is 13 residues long. CDR3 region: CASSLERAGPQHF. The CDR3 DNA sequence: TGTGCCAGCAGCTTAGAGCGGGCTGGACCCCAGCATTTT. The full variable domain, its missing parts supplied by reference TRBV7-8 and TRBJ1-5, is GAGVSQSPRYKVAKRGQDVALRCDPISGHVSLFWYQQALGQGPEFLTYFQNEAQLDKSGLPSDRFFAERPEGSVSTLKIQRTQQEDSAVYLCASSLERAGPQHFGDGTRLSIL.

In regard to this clone: The sample holds other DNA sequences that translate to the same CDR3. The rearrangement links TRBV5-1 to TRBJ2-7; the match to TRBD1 covers 10 bases. Per germline, CDR1 SGHRS and CDR2 YFSETQ. The CDR3 consists of 14 residues. The ends lost 0 bases at V and 3 bases at J; junction bases unmatched: 0. The CDR3 sequence: CASSLGDRGYEQYF. The CDR3 region has the DNA TGCGCCAGCAGCTTGGGGGACAGGGGCTACGAGCAGTACTTC.

A remark on this clone: The same CDR3 can be traced to other DNA sequences in this sample. The chain recombines TRBV29-1 with TRBJ1-1; D not resolved. CDR1 SQVTM and CDR2 ANQGSEA come from the germline V gene. V was shortened by 3 bases and J by 0 bases, with 8 bases between the two germline ends. The CDR3 sequence is 13 residues long. CDR3 sequence: CSVEGRLNTEAFF. The DNA for the CDR3 is TGCAGCGTTGAGGGCCGGTTGAACACTGAAGCTTTCTTT. Based on the CDR3 plus reference TRBV29-1 and TRBJ1-1, the full variable domain is SAVISQKPSRDICQRGTSLTIQCQVDSQVTMMFWYRQQPGQSLTLIATANQGSEATYESGFVIDKFPISRPNLTFSTLTVSNMSPEDSSIYLCSVEGRLNTEAFFGQGTRLTVV.

The rearrangement uses TRBV20-1 and TRBJ2-7; D unclear. The germline V and J ends were trimmed by 3 bases and 1 base, with 10 bases remaining between them. The germline V gene has CDR1 DFQATT and CDR2 SNEGSKA (reference sequence). This CDR3 is 13 amino acids long. The CDR3 DNA follows: TGCAGTGCTAGTGATCAGGTTTCCTACGAGCAGTACTTC. It is translated as CSASDQVSYEQYF.

The chain couples TRBV11-2 to TRBJ2-5; D possibly corresponds to TRBD2 (7 bases). V lost 5 bases and J 5 bases, leaving 15 bases between the germline ends. The CDR3 totals 14 residues. CDR1 is SGHAT, CDR2 FQNNGV, per germline. The CDR3 loop is CASSLGGGEETQYF. The DNA for the CDR3 is TGTGCCAGCAGCCTAGGGGGGGGCGAGGAGACCCAGTACTTC.